The 10 T cell receptor beta chains in this list originate from one sample, sequenced in a study of human T cells and chemical hapten exposure. Time point described: patch test 3, about 24 weeks after DPC sensitization. Noted treatment: therapeutic diphenylcyclopropenone sensitization with weekly scalp DPC. From the RACE reads, TCRdb called clonotypes with MiXCR, one entry per CDR3 protein. The sample yields about 76,000 distinct CDR3 sequences, 10% to 15% seen once. The source material was whole blood, sampled in connection with sensitization to the hapten diphenylcyclopropenone (DPC). Source of these receptors: a woman aged 45 to 65 with alopecia areata. Some clones in this sample may be carry-over from other donors' samples.

Only one count was recorded for this clonotype. The V call is TRBV5-8, the J call TRBJ2-5, with D uncertain. The CDR3 has 15 residues. Per the germline V gene, CDR1 is SGHTS and CDR2 is YDEGEE. V dropped 5 bases and J dropped 5 bases, with 19 bases sitting between them. Written as DNA, the CDR3 is TGTGCCAGCAGACCCCGGGCCAACCTTCGGGAGACCCAGTACTTC. Translation gives CASRPRANLRETQYF.

The rearrangement links TRBV25-1 to TRBJ1-1; D remains unclear. Germline values: CDR1 MGHDK, CDR2 SYGVNS. This CDR3 is 12 amino acids long. Trimming removed 3 bases at V and 0 bases at J, with 2 bases between. The CDR3 DNA follows: TGTGCCAGCAGTGACCTGAACACTGAAGCTTTCTTT. This sequence encodes CASSDLNTEAFF.

Many counts were recorded for this clonotype. The J gene is TRBJ1-1, the V gene TRBV11-2; tentatively, D is TRBD1 (5 bases). From germline, CDR1 is SGHAT and CDR2 FQNNGV. The CDR3 sequence is 13 residues long. Trimming removed 2 bases at V and 4 bases at J, with 8 bases between. The CDR3 here is CASSLFRATEAFF. The CDR3 DNA reads as TGTGCCAGCAGCTTATTCAGGGCCACTGAAGCTTTCTTT. The full variable domain, completed using reference TRBV11-2 and TRBJ1-1, is EAGVAQSPRYKIIEKRQSVAFWCNPISGHATLYWYQQILGQGPKLLIQFQNNGVVDDSQLPKDRFSAERLKGVDSTLKIQPAKLEDSAVYLCASSLFRATEAFFGQGTRLTVV.

The CDR3 spells CASSVRGPVGFF. CDR3 nucleotides: TGTGCCAGCAGCGTCAGGGGGCCGGTGGGGTTCTTC. The chain combines TRBV2 with TRBJ2-1, with 8 bases identical to TRBD1. V lost 6 bases, J lost 15 bases, and 10 bases stayed unmatched. Germline V gene sequence: CDR1 SNHLY, CDR2 FYNNEI. The CDR3 extends over 12 amino acids. Full variable domain (remainder filled in from reference TRBV2 and TRBJ2-1): EPEVTQTPSHQVTQMGQEVILRCVPISNHLYFYWYRQILGQKVEFLVSFYNNEISEKSEIFDDQFSVERPDGSNFTLKIRSTKLEDSAMYFCASSVRGPVGFFGPGTRLTVL.

The chain uses TRBV21-1 and TRBJ2-7. TRBV21-1 is shown as a pseudogene. The CDR3 runs to 16 residues. The CDR3: CASSKVLSGSSYEQYF. CDR3 nucleotides: TGTGCCAGCAGCAAAGTGCTTAGCGGGAGCTCCTACGAGCAGTACTTC.

This clonotype was counted only a few times. The rearrangement joins TRBV28 to TRBJ1-5; weak D call: TRBD1 (5 bases). The germline V gene encodes CDR1 MDHEN and CDR2 SYDVKM. V lost 3 bases to trimming and J lost 8 bases, with 17 bases between them. The CDR3 is 15 residues long. CDR3 amino acids: CASSFQGTSPEPQHF. As DNA, the CDR3 is TGTGCCAGCAGTTTCCAGGGAACATCACCCGAGCCCCAGCATTTT. Using reference TRBV28 and TRBJ1-5 for the parts outside the CDR3, the full variable domain is DVKVTQSSRYLVKRTGEKVFLECVQDMDHENMFWYRQDPGLGLRLIYFSYDVKMKEKGDIPEGYSVSREKKERFSLILESASTNQTSMYLCASSFQGTSPEPQHFGDGTRLSIL.

This clonotype was recorded many times. V and J are TRBV30 and TRBJ2-1, with unresolved D. The CDR3 is 12 amino acids. The V and J ends lost 3 bases and 0 bases respectively, with 3 bases between them. Per germline, CDR1 GTSNPN and CDR2 SVGIG (reference sequence). CDR3 protein: CAWRSSYNEQFF. The CDR3 bases are TGTGCCTGGAGATCCTCCTACAATGAGCAGTTCTTC.

The CDR3, as DNA: TGTGCCAGCAGCTTAAGCTGGGCAGCCAATCAGCCCCAGCATTTT. Amino acids: CASSLSWAANQPQHF. V gene TRBV7-2 combines with J gene TRBJ1-5, with D hard to call. The V gene lost 2 bases and the J gene lost 3 bases, with 11 bases spanning the gap. The germline CDR1 and CDR2 sequences are SGHTA and FQGNSA. CDR3 length: 15 amino acids.

This clonotype was counted a few times. The chain combines TRBV2 with TRBJ2-1; no clear D. V was cut by 8 bases and J by 0 bases, with 8 bases left in between. The CDR3 runs to 13 residues. Germline CDR1 SNHLY, CDR2 FYNNEI. CDR3 amino acids: CASGSHSYNEQFF. CDR3 nucleotides: TGTGCCAGCGGGTCTCACTCCTACAATGAGCAGTTCTTC.

This chain connects TRBV19 to TRBJ1-5, with 8 nucleotides matching TRBD1. Germline assignment: CDR1 LNHDA and CDR2 SQIVND (reference sequence). CDR3 length: 18 residues. J lost 0 bases, V lost 6 bases, and 13 bases had no gene match. CDR3 in amino acids: CASSLDRAGFHSNQPQHF. As DNA, the CDR3 is TGTGCCAGTAGCTTGGACAGGGCTGGATTCCATAGCAATCAGCCCCAGCATTTT.